The 19 T cell receptor beta chains given below trace back to one sample, sequenced in a study of radiation and T cells in renal cell carcinoma. This sample's treatment: treatment-naive control, cytoreductive nephrectomy. The data were produced by immunoSEQ multiplex PCR, yet TCRdb's version contains in-frame clones alone and is incomplete. The table lists approximately 13,000 clones, roughly three fifths of them singletons. Sequencing was performed on tumor tissue, taken from a patient whose treatment was nephrectomy without radiotherapy. These receptors came from a man aged 45 to 65 with renal cell carcinoma.

This clone has more than one count but fewer than ten. This chain links TRBV19 with TRBJ2-6, with TRBD1 matching 7 bases. From germline, CDR1 is LNHDA and CDR2 SQIVND (reference sequence). The CDR3 extends over 16 amino acids. Losses at the gene ends were 7 bases for V and 0 bases for J; bases not matched to a gene: 6. CDR3 loop: CASTGQAFSGANVLTF. The CDR3 bases are TGTGCCAGTACCGGACAGGCGTTCTCTGGGGCCAACGTCCTGACTTTC.

This clone has a handful of counts. J is TRBJ2-1 and V is TRBV19, with TRBD2 identical over 12 bases. Germline CDR1 is LNHDA and CDR2 is SQIVND (reference sequence). CDR3 size: 14 residues. The junction had 2 bases not matched to a gene; V was cut back by 2 bases and J by 9 bases. CDR3 in amino acids: CASSILAGGFEQFF. The CDR3 DNA is TGTGCCAGTAGTATACTAGCGGGGGGGTTTGAGCAGTTCTTC.

The rearrangement links TRBV18 to TRBJ2-2, with D possibly being TRBD1 (6 bases). Trimming cost V 6 bases and J 1 base, with 9 bases left between them. CDR1 and CDR2 (germline): KGHSH, LQKENI. The CDR3 runs 14 residues. The CDR3 coding sequence is TGTGCCAGCTCGTCGGGACAGAACACCGGGGAGCTGTTTTTT. This encodes CASSSGQNTGELFF.

The chain links TRBV5-6 to TRBJ1-3; 9 nucleotides match TRBD1. Germline trimming cut 4 bases from V and 0 bases from J; bases unmatched to any gene: 14. Germline assignment: CDR1 SGHDT and CDR2 YYEEEE. The CDR3 contains 19 residues. In nucleotides, the CDR3 is TGTGCCAGCAGCAGGGACAGGGTTGGCCGTCTAAGCTCTGGAAACACCATATATTTT. Residues: CASSRDRVGRLSSGNTIYF.

The chain joins TRBV18 to TRBJ1-3; possibly TRBD1 for D (5 bases). V shed 3 bases and J shed 0 bases, with 9 bases lying between them. The V gene's germline CDR1 is KGHSH and CDR2 LQKENI. The CDR3 extends over 15 amino acids. The CDR3 DNA is TGTGCCAGCTCACCTGAGGGGAGCTCTGGAAACACCATATATTTT. Translating it yields CASSPEGSSGNTIYF.

The chain links TRBV6-1 to TRBJ1-5, with unresolved D. V lost 7 bases to trimming and J lost 5 bases, with 12 bases between them. This CDR3 is built from 13 residues. Germline CDR1 reads MNHNS; CDR2 reads SASEGT. Here the CDR3 DNA reads TGTGCCAGCATGTGGGTTACGGATCAGCCCCAGCATTTT. It translates to CASMWVTDQPQHF.

The sample holds a few counts of this clone. The chain uses TRBV30 and TRBJ1-6; D ambiguous. V lost 4 bases, J lost 6 bases, and 4 bases lay in between. The CDR3 is 11 residues long. Per the germline V gene, CDR1 is GTSNPN and CDR2 is SVGIG (reference sequence). CDR3 loop: CAWTFNSPLHF. In DNA, the CDR3 is TGTGCCTGGACATTTAATTCACCCCTCCACTTT.

This clone has only one observation. The chain has TRBV15 and TRBJ1-1; 7 bases agree with TRBD1. J lost 0 bases, V lost 1 base, and 5 bases had no gene match. CDR1 is LNHNV and CDR2 is YYDKDF in the germline V gene (reference sequence). CDR3 size: 16 residues. Here the CDR3 reads CATSRVRGLLNTEAFF. In DNA, the CDR3 is TGTGCCACCAGCAGAGTAAGGGGGCTATTGAACACTGAAGCTTTCTTT. Full variable domain (missing parts from reference TRBV15 and TRBJ1-1): DAMVIQNPRYQVTQFGKPVTLSCSQTLNHNVMYWYQQKSSQAPKLLFHYYDKDFNNEADTPDNFQSRRPNTSFCFLDIRSPGLGDTAMYLCATSRVRGLLNTEAFFGQGTRLTVV.

The chain uses TRBV13 and TRBJ2-7, with a tentative D call TRBD1 (6 bases). The CDR3 loop spans 12 amino acids. With 6 bases removed from V and 7 bases from J, the gap between germline ends came to 13 bases. Germline CDR1 and CDR2: PRHDT and FYEKMQ (reference sequence). The CDR3 nucleotides are TGTGCCAGCAGTCTCTTCGGGACAGAGCAGTACTTC. Its protein is CASSLFGTEQYF.

The rearrangement uses TRBV5-1 and TRBJ1-1; D unresolved. The germline V gene has CDR1 SGHRS and CDR2 YFSETQ. The CDR3 extends over 14 amino acids. Trimming pared 2 bases from V and 0 bases from J, leaving 8 bases between. CDR3 amino acids: CASSLNPVNTEAFF. As DNA, the CDR3 is TGCGCCAGCAGCTTAAATCCAGTGAACACTGAAGCTTTCTTT.

The chain couples TRBV19 to TRBJ1-1, with D unresolved. Germline V gene data show CDR1 as LNHDA and CDR2 as SQIVND (reference sequence). Deletions cut 3 bases from V and 0 bases from J, with 8 bases between. There are 14 residues in the CDR3. In DNA, the CDR3 is TGTGCCAGTAGTATTATGCAGGTGAACACTGAAGCTTTCTTT. Translating gives CASSIMQVNTEAFF.

This sequence joins TRBV6-1 and TRBJ1-1; TRBD1 might be the D (6 bases). CDR1 and CDR2 (germline): MNHNS, SASEGT. The CDR3 covers 14 residues. V dropped 7 bases and J dropped 6 bases, with 18 bases sitting between them. The CDR3 sequence is CASITRGRGPEAFF. The CDR3 DNA reads TGTGCCAGCATCACCCGGGGGCGGGGCCCTGAAGCTTTCTTT.

Note on this clone: Within the sample, other DNA sequences also encode this same CDR3. The chain uses TRBV18 and TRBJ1-1, with no clear D. Trimming removed 3 bases from V and 1 base from J, with 6 bases in between. Looked up from germline, CDR1 is KGHSH and CDR2 is LQKENI. The CDR3 totals 13 residues. CDR3 region: CASSPSQNTEAFF. In DNA form, the CDR3 reads TGTGCCAGCTCACCCTCACAGAACACTGAAGCTTTCTTT.

The rearrangement uses TRBV11-2 and TRBJ1-2; TRBD1 aligns across 7 bases. The J segment lost 8 bases and the V segment lost 5 bases, leaving 11 bases of the junction unmatched. Germline CDR1 SGHAT, CDR2 FQNNGV. CDR3 size: 14 residues. The CDR3 bases are TGTGCCAGCAGCCCTGAGACAGGGAGGAAAGGCTACACCTTC. Translating gives CASSPETGRKGYTF. Full variable domain (missing parts from reference TRBV11-2 and TRBJ1-2): EAGVAQSPRYKIIEKRQSVAFWCNPISGHATLYWYQQILGQGPKLLIQFQNNGVVDDSQLPKDRFSAERLKGVDSTLKIQPAKLEDSAVYLCASSPETGRKGYTFGSGTRLTVV.

This rearrangement joins TRBV25-1 to TRBJ2-3, with 8 bases fitting TRBD2. Germline-derived CDR1 and CDR2 are MGHDK and SYGVNS. The CDR3 totals 15 residues. V was pared by 3 bases and J by 6 bases, with 8 bases of the junction left unmatched. Written as DNA, the CDR3 is TGTGCCAGCAGTGACGGCAGCGGGGGTAGGGATACGCAGTATTTT. The encoded protein is CASSDGSGGRDTQYF.

The rearrangement links TRBV5-1 to TRBJ2-3; 11 bases map to TRBD1. CDR3 length: 15 residues. In germline, CDR1 is SGHRS, CDR2 YFSETQ. The trim removed 6 bases at V and 3 bases at J, leaving 6 bases unmatched. CDR3 in amino acids: CASTGTGGFTDTQYF. The CDR3 DNA reads TGCGCCAGCACCGGGACAGGGGGTTTTACAGATACGCAGTATTTT.

This clone is labeled as medium-sized. CDR3 residues: CASSPRERTGELFF. The CDR3 region has the DNA TGTGCCAGCAGCCCCAGGGAGAGGACCGGGGAGCTGTTTTTT. This chain connects TRBV7-7 to TRBJ2-2; either TRBD1 or TRBD2 may supply D (5 bases each). The CDR3 has 14 amino acids. The germline V gene encodes CDR1 SSHAT and CDR2 FNYEAQ (reference sequence). Trimming shortened V by 5 bases and J by 5 bases, and 12 bases separated the two germline ends.

For the CDR3, the DNA is TGTGCCAGTAAAAGCGGGCAGATGAACACTGAAGCTTTCTTT. Protein: CASKSGQMNTEAFF. This sequence joins TRBV19 and TRBJ1-1; D is undetermined. The germline V and J ends were trimmed by 7 bases and 0 bases, with 12 bases remaining between them. CDR3 length: 14 amino acids. The germline V gene has CDR1 LNHDA and CDR2 SQIVND (reference sequence).

The chain recombines TRBV18 with TRBJ1-6; weak D call: TRBD1 (6 bases). The length of the CDR3 is 14 residues. CDR1 and CDR2 from the germline V gene are KGHSH and LQKENI. V lost 6 bases and J lost 3, with 9 bases in between. CDR3 region: CASSSTGYNSPLHF. The DNA of the CDR3 is TGTGCCAGCTCTTCGACAGGCTATAATTCACCCCTCCACTTT.